Presented here are 14 T cell receptor beta chains from one specimen sequenced in a study of blood T cell repertoires in COVID-19. Assay used: immunoSEQ multiplex PCR; TCRdb lists only in-frame clones, some missing. The table has under 250,000 clones, around 83% seen once; the top ten hold approximately 1.2%. Sequencing input: PBMCs or T cells enriched from blood (not recorded which). Source of these receptors: a woman aged 40 to 50 with acute COVID-19.

CDR3 bases: TGTGCTAGTCGGTACGACTCCTACAATGAGCAGTTCTTC. Its protein product is CASRYDSYNEQFF. The chain has TRBV12-5 and TRBJ2-1; D unclear. The CDR3 totals 13 residues. V lost 8 bases and J lost 0, with 8 bases in between. Germline V gives CDR1 LGHNT, CDR2 FRNRAP.

The chain employs TRBV6-5 and TRBJ2-7; D gene unclear. Trimming took off 5 bases at V and 3 bases at J, with 14 bases between the two ends. CDR1 is MNHEY and CDR2 is SVGAGI in the germline V gene. This CDR3 has 14 amino acids. CDR3 nucleotides: TGTGCCAGCAGTCCCTACGGAGTCCTCTACGAGCAGTACTTC. This translates into CASSPYGVLYEQYF.

This clone has only a few counts. The rearrangement uses TRBV14 and TRBJ2-7; D perhaps matches TRBD2 (7 bases). The CDR3 has 13 residues. Germline values: CDR1 SGHDN, CDR2 FVKESK. Between the trimmed V and J ends, which lost 4 bases and 6 bases, there was a span of 13 bases. CDR3 coding DNA: TGTGCCAGCAGCCGCCTGGGGGGGCTCGAGCAGTACTTC. This gives the protein CASSRLGGLEQYF.

The rearrangement links TRBV27 to TRBJ1-5, with D maybe TRBD1 (6 bases). The CDR3 extends over 14 amino acids. Germline V CDR1 and CDR2: MNHEY, SMNVEV (reference sequence). With 7 bases removed from V and 4 bases from J, the gap between germline ends came to 14 bases. CDR3 in DNA: TGTGCCAGCAAGGGGCTACAGGGAAATCAGCCCCAGCATTTT. Amino acids: CASKGLQGNQPQHF.

V gene TRBV27 combines with J gene TRBJ2-5; D gene ambiguous. Per germline, CDR1 MNHEY and CDR2 SMNVEV (reference sequence). The V end lost 5 bases, the J end lost 2 bases, and 12 bases lay between the germline ends. The CDR3 spans 14 residues. CDR3 coding DNA: TGTGCCAGCAGTCCCGCTCTAGGACAAGAGACCCAGTACTTC. It translates to CASSPALGQETQYF.

This rearrangement joins TRBV7-9 to TRBJ2-1, with TRBD2 matching over 10 bases. CDR3 length: 14 residues. V trimming: 2 bases; J trimming: 11 bases; junction bases outside the gene matches: 6. Germline V gene lookup returns CDR1 SEHNR and CDR2 FQNEAQ (reference sequence). CDR3 nucleotides: TGTGCCAGCAGCTTATCTAGCGGGAGAACCCAGCAGTTCTTC. It codes for CASSLSSGRTQQFF.

CDR3 nucleotides: TGTGCCAGCAGCTTAACCCTGGGACTAGAAGAGACCCAGTACTTC. The encoded protein is CASSLTLGLEETQYF. V and J are TRBV7-9 and TRBJ2-5; 8 bases match TRBD2. Germline CDR1 reads SEHNR; CDR2 reads FQNEAQ (reference sequence). The CDR3 length is 15 residues. Losses at the gene ends were 2 bases for V and 3 bases for J; bases not matched to a gene: 5.

This chain uses TRBV7-3 with TRBJ2-5; D unresolved. The CDR3 totals 13 residues. The ends were cut back, 1 base at V and 1 base at J, with 4 bases in the middle. CDR1 and CDR2 from the germline V gene are SGHTA and FQGTGA. The CDR3: CASSLSGQETQYF. The CDR3 DNA sequence: TGTGCCAGCAGCTTAAGCGGCCAAGAGACCCAGTACTTC.

This sequence joins TRBV6-2 or TRBV6-3 and TRBJ2-7; a possible D gene is TRBD2 (5 bases). The V and J ends lost 2 bases and 4 bases respectively, with 6 bases between them. The CDR3 consists of 12 residues. The germline V gene encodes CDR1 MNHEY and CDR2 SVGEGT. DNA for the CDR3: TGTGCCAGCAGTTACGAGGGTTACGAGCAGTACTTC. Translation gives CASSYEGYEQYF.

The chain employs TRBV2 and TRBJ2-5; 12 bases line up with TRBD2. Germline CDR1 is SNHLY and CDR2 is FYNNEI. The V and J ends lost 8 bases and 4 bases, in that order; junction bases with no gene match: 5. The CDR3 length is 14 residues. This CDR3 reads CASCPGLAGETQYF. The CDR3 region has the DNA TGTGCCAGCTGTCCGGGACTAGCGGGAGAGACCCAGTACTTC. Complete variable domain (other parts from reference TRBV2 and TRBJ2-5): EPEVTQTPSHQVTQMGQEVILRCVPISNHLYFYWYRQILGQKVEFLVSFYNNEISEKSEIFDDQFSVERPDGSNFTLKIRSTKLEDSAMYFCASCPGLAGETQYFGPGTRLLVL.

The chain links TRBV25-1 to TRBJ2-7; 11 nucleotides align to TRBD2. The germline V gene encodes CDR1 MGHDK and CDR2 SYGVNS. J was trimmed by 6 bases and V by 6 bases; bases with no gene match: 10. CDR3 length: 15 residues. CDR3 region: CASSDSGRAVAEQYF. The CDR3, as DNA: TGTGCCAGCAGCGATAGCGGGAGGGCCGTCGCCGAGCAGTACTTC.

The J gene is TRBJ1-2, the V gene TRBV28; D gene uncertain. The CDR3 spans 12 residues. CDR1 and CDR2 from the germline V gene are MDHEN and SYDVKM. V shed 5 bases and J shed 8 bases, with 12 bases lying between them. The CDR3 DNA sequence: TGTGCCAGCAGTCTTACAGATGGGGGCTACACCTTC. Its translation: CASSLTDGGYTF.

The rearrangement uses TRBV6-6 and TRBJ2-1; weak D call: TRBD2 (6 bases). V lost 2 bases and J lost 7, with 9 bases in between. Germline V gene data show CDR1 as MNHNY and CDR2 as SVGAGI (reference sequence). The CDR3 is 13 residues long. In DNA form, the CDR3 reads TGTGCCAGCAGTTACCCCCGGGAGAATGAGCAGTTCTTC. This encodes CASSYPRENEQFF.

The rearrangement joins TRBV9 to TRBJ1-3; 9 nucleotides agree with TRBD1. Per germline, CDR1 SGDLS and CDR2 YYNGEE. This CDR3 is built from 19 residues. J gave up 0 bases and V 2 bases, and 12 bases lay outside the gene matches. CDR3 DNA: TGTGCCAGCAGCGTCCGGGACAGGGCAGTACCAAACTCTGGAAACACCATATATTTT. Translated: CASSVRDRAVPNSGNTIYF.